This T cell receptor beta chain is drawn from a study of cytomegalovirus exposure and HLA in healthy donors. The CDR3 totals 15 residues. Germline V gene lookup returns CDR1 SGHTA and CDR2 FQGNSA. Trimming took off 2 bases at V and 2 bases at J, with 13 bases between the two ends. Primers included in the PCR were 60 Vbeta and 13 Jbeta primers. Clones were sequenced by immunoSEQ multiplex PCR, and TCRdb holds only the in-frame ones, with some missing. The sample has some 150,000 clones; roughly 76% are singletons. Study findings and constraints: Usually a TCR sequence was rare, but some public TCRs were found in many donors. It was taken for granted in presence/absence analyses that sequencing depth across donors was roughly uniform.

Points on this clone: The target antigen is unknown. This sample includes further DNA sequences coding for the same CDR3.

This TCR was recovered from a woman between 50 and 59 years old in good health and CMV-seronegative. The chain combines TRBV7-2 with TRBJ2-7; possibly TRBD1 for D (6 bases). Sequenced material: PBMCs. The CDR3, as DNA: TGTGCCAGCAGCTTATGGTTAGCAGGGGCCTACGAGCAGTACTTC. Encoded protein: CASSLWLAGAYEQYF.